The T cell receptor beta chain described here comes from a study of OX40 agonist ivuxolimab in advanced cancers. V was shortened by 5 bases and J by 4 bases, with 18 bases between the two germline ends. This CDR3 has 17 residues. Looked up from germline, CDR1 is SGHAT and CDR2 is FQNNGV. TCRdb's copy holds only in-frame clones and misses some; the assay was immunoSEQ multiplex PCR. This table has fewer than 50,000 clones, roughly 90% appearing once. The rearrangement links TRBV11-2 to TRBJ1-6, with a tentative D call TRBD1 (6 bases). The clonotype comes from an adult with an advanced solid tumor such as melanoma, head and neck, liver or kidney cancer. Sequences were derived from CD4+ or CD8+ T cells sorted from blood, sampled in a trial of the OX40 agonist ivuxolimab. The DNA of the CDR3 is TGTGCCAGCAGCGTCGACAGGCTCTCCATATATAATTCACCCCTCCACTTT. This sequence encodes CASSVDRLSIYNSPLHF.